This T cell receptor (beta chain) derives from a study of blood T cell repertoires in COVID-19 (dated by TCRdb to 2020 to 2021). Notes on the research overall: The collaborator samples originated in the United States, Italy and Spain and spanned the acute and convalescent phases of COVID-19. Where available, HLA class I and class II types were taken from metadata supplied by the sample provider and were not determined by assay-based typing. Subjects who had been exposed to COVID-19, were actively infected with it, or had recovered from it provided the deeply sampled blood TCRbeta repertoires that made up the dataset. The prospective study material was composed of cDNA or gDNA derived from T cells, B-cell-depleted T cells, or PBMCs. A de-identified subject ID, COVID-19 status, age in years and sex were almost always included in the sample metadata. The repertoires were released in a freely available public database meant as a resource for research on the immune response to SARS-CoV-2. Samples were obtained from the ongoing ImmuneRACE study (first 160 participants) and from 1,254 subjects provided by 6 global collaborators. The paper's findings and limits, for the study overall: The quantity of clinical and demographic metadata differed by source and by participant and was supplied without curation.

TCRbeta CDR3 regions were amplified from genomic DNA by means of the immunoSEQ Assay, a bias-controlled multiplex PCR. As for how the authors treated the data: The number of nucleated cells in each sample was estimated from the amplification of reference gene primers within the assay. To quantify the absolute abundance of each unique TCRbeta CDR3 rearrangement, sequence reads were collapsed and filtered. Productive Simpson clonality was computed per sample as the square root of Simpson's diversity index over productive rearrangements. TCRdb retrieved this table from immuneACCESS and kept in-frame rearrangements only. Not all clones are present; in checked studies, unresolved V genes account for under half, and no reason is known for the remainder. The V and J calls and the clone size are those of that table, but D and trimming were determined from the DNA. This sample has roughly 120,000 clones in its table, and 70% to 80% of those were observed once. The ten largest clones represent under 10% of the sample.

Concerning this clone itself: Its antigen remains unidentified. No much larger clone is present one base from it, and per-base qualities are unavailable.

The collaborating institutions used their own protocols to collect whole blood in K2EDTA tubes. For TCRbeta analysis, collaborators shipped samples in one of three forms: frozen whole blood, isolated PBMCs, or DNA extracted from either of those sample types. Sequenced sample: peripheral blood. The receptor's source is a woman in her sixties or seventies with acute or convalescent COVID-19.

The CDR3 protein is CATGLDKQFF. The DNA reads as follows: TGTGCCACCGGACTAGACAAGCAGTTCTTC. This receptor chain uses TRBV10-3 and TRBJ2-1, with 7 bases in between that match TRBD2. As encoded in the germline V gene, CDR1 is ENHRY while CDR2 is SYGVKD. Counted from cysteine to phenylalanine, this CDR3 has 10 amino acids. The entry retains the CDR3 DNA only, 30 bases that are in frame from base 1. After removal of 10 bases from V and 11 bases from J, the junction retains 5 bases not matched to a gene.